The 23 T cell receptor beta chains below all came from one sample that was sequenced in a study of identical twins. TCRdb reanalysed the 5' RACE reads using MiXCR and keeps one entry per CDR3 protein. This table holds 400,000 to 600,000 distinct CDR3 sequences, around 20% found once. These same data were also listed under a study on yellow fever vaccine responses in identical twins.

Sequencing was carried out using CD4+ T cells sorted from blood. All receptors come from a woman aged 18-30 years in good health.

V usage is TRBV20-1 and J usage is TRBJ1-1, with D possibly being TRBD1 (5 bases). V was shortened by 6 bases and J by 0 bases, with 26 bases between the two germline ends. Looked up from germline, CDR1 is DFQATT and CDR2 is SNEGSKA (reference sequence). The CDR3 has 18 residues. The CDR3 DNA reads TGCAGTGCCAGCAACTTCAGGGCCCCCCGGATGGTGAACACTGAAGCTTTCTTT. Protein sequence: CSASNFRAPRMVNTEAFF.

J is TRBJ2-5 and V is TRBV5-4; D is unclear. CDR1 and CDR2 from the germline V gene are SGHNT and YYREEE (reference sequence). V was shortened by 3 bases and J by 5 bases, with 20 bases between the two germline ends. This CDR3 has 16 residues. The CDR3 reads CASSSSKVGFRETQYF. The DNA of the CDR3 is TGTGCCAGCAGCTCCAGTAAAGTGGGTTTCCGGGAGACCCAGTACTTC.

CDR3 protein: CASSLAGLAEKNTQYF. CDR3 sequence (DNA): TGTGCCAGCAGCTTGGCGGGACTAGCGGAAAAAAATACGCAGTATTTT. The V call is TRBV5-4, the J call TRBJ2-3; 11 nucleotides line up with TRBD2. The V and J ends lost 0 bases and 7 bases, in that order; junction bases with no gene match: 7. Per the germline V gene, CDR1 is SGHNT and CDR2 is YYREEE (reference sequence). The CDR3 is 16 residues long.

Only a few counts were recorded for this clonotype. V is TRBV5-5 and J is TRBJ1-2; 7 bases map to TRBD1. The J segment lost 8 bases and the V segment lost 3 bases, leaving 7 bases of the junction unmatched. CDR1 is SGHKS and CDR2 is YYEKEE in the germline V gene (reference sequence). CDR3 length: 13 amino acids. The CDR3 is CASSSTGQWGYTF. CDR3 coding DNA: TGTGCCAGCAGCTCTACGGGACAGTGGGGCTACACCTTC.

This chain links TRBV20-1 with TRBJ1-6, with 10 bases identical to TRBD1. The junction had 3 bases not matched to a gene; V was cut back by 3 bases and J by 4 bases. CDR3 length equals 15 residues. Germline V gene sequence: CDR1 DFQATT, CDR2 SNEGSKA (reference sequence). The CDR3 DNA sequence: TGCAGTGCTAGGGGGACAGGGGTATATAATTCACCCCTCCACTTT. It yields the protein CSARGTGVYNSPLHF.

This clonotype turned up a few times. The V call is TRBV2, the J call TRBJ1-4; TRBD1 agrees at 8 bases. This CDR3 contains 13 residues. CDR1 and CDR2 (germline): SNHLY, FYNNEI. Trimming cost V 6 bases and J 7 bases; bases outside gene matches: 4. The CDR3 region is CASSDRGSEKLFF. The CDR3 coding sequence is TGTGCCAGCAGCGACAGGGGTAGTGAAAAACTGTTTTTT.

The CDR3 loop is CASINRVYSGNTIYF. The CDR3 DNA is TGCGCCAGCATCAACAGGGTCTACTCTGGAAACACCATATATTTT. The chain employs TRBV5-1 and TRBJ1-3; D possibly corresponds to TRBD1 (6 bases). The V end lost 6 bases, the J end lost 0 bases, and 13 bases lay between the germline ends. Germline V lookup: CDR1 SGHRS, CDR2 YFSETQ. The CDR3 has 15 amino acids.

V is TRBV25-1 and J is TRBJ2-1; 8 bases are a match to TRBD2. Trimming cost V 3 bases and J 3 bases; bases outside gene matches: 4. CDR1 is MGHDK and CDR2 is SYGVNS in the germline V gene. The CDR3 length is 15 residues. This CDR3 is CASSDSGMIYNEQFF. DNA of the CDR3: TGTGCCAGCAGTGATAGCGGGATGATCTACAATGAGCAGTTCTTC.

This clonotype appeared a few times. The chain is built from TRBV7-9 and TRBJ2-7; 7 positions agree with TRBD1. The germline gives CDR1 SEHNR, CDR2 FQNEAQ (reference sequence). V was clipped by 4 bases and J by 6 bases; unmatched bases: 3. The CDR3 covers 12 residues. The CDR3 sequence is CASSSQGSEQYF. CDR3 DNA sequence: TGTGCCAGCAGCTCACAGGGGAGCGAGCAGTACTTC.

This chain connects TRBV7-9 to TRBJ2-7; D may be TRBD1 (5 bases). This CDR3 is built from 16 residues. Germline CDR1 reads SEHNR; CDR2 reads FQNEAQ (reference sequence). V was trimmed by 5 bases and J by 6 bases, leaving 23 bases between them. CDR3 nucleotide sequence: TGTGCCAGCAGCCCCCGGAAAGACAGCGCTAGTACCGAGCAGTACTTC. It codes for CASSPRKDSASTEQYF.

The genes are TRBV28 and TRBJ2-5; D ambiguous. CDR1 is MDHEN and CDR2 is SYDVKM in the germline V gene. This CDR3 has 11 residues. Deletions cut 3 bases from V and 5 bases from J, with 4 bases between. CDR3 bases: TGTGCCAGCAGTTTTTATGAGACCCAGTACTTC. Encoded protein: CASSFYETQYF.

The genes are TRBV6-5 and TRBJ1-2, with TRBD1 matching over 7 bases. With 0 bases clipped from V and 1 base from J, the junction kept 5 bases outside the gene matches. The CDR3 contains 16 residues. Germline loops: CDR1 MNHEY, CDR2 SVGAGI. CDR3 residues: CASSYSRQGGNYGYTF. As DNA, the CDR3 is TGTGCCAGCAGTTACTCGAGACAGGGAGGTAACTATGGCTACACCTTC.

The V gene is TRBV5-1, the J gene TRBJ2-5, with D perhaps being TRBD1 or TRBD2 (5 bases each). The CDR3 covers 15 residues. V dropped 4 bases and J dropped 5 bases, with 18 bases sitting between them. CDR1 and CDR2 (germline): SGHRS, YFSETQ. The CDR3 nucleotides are TGCGCCAGCAGCCTCGGGGCCCTCCGTTTGGAGACCCAGTACTTC. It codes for CASSLGALRLETQYF. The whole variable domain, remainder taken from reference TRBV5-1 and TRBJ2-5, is KAGVTQTPRYLIKTRGQQVTLSCSPISGHRSVSWYQQTPGQGLQFLFEYFSETQRNKGNFPGRFSGRQFSNSRSEMNVSTLELGDSALYLCASSLGALRLETQYFGPGTRLLVL.

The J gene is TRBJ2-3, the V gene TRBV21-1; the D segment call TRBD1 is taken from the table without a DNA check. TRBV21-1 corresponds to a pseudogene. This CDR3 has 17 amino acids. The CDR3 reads CASSSLRTGGFTDTQYF. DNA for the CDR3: TGTGCCAGCAGCTCCTTACGCACAGGGGGTTTTACAGATACGCAGTATTTT.

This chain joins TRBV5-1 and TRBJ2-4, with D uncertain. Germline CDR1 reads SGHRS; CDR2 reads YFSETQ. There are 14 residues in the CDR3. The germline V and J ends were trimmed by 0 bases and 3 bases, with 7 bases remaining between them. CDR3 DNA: TGCGCCAGCAGCTTGGAAGGGAACAAAAACATTCAGTACTTC. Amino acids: CASSLEGNKNIQYF. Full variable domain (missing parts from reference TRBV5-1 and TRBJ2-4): KAGVTQTPRYLIKTRGQQVTLSCSPISGHRSVSWYQQTPGQGLQFLFEYFSETQRNKGNFPGRFSGRQFSNSRSEMNVSTLELGDSALYLCASSLEGNKNIQYFGAGTRLSVL.

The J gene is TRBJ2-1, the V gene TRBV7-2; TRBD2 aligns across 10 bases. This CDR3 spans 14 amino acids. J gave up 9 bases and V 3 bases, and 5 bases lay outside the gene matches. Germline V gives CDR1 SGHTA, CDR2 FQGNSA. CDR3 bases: TGTGCCAGCAGCTTTACTAGCGGGGCGGGTGAGCAGTTCTTC. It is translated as CASSFTSGAGEQFF.

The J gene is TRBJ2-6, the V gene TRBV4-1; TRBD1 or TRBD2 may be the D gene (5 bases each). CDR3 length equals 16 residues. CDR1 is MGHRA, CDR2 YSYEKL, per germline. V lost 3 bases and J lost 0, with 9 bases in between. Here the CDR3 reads CASSQGPNSGANVLTF. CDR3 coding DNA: TGCGCCAGCAGCCAGGGACCCAACTCTGGGGCCAACGTCCTGACTTTC.

The CDR3 nucleotides are TGTGCCAGCTTAGTCGGGACAGGGCGGCCCGGGGAGCTGTTTTTT. Translated, it gives CASLVGTGRPGELFF. The V and J genes are TRBV2 and TRBJ2-2, with 9 bases identical to TRBD1. The CDR3 has 15 residues. The junction had 10 bases not matched to a gene; V was cut back by 8 bases and J by 6 bases. Germline loops: CDR1 SNHLY, CDR2 FYNNEI.

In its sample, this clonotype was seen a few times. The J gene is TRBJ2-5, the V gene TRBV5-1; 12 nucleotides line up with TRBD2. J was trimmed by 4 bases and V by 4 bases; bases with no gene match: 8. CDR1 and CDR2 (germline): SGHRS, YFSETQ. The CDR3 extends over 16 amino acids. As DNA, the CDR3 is TGCGCCAGCAGCGCCTCCCCGGGACTAGCGGGAGAGACCCAGTACTTC. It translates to CASSASPGLAGETQYF.

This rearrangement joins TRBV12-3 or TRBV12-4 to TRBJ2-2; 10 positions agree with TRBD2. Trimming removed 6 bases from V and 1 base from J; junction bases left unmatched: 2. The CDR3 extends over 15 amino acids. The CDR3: CASRAGGENTGELFF. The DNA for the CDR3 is TGTGCCAGCAGAGCGGGGGGGGAGAACACCGGGGAGCTGTTTTTT.

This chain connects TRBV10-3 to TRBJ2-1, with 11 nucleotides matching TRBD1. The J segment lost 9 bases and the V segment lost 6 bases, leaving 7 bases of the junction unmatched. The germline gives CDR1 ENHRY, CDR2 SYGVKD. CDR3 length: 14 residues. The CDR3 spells CAIRGQGASSEQFF. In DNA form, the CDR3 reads TGTGCCATCAGAGGACAGGGGGCATCAAGTGAGCAGTTCTTC.

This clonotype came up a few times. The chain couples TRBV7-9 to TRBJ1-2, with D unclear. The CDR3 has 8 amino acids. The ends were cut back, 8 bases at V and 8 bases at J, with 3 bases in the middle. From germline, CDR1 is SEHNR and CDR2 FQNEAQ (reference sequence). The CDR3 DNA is TGTGCCAGCTCAGGCTACACCTTC. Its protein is CASSGYTF.

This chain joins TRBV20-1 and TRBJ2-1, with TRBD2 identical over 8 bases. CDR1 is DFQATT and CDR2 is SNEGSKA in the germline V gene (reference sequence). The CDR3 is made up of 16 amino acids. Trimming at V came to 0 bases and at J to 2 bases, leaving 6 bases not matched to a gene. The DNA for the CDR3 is TGCAGTGCTAGAGATCTAGGGCGGGGGGCCTACAATGAGCAGTTCTTC. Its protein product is CSARDLGRGAYNEQFF.